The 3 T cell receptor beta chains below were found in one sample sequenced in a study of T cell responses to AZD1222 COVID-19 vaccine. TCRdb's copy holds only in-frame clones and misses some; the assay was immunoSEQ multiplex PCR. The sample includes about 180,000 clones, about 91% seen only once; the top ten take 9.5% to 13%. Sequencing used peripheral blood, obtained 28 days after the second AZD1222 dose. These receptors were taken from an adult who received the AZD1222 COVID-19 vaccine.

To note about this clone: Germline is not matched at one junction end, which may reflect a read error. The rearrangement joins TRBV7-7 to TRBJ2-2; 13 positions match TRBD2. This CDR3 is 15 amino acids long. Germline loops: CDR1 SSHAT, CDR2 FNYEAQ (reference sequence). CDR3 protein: CASSGLAGDTGELFF. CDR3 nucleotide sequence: TGTGCTAGCAGCGGACTAGCGGGGGACACCGGGGAGCTGTTTTTT.

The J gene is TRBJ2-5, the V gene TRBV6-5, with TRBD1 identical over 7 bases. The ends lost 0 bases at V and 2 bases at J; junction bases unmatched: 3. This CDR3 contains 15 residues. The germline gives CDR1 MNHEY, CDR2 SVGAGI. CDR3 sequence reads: CASSYSARGQETQYF. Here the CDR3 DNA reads TGTGCCAGCAGTTACTCGGCCAGGGGGCAAGAGACCCAGTACTTC.

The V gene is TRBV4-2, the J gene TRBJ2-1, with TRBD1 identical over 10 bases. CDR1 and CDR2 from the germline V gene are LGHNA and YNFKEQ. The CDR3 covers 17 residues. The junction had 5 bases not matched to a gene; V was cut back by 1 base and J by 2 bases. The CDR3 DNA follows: TGTGCCAGCAGCCAAGTAATTGGGACAGGGGCCTACAATGAGCAGTTCTTC. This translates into CASSQVIGTGAYNEQFF.